This TCR beta chain was sequenced for a study of T-cell reconstitution after alpha-beta-depleted transplantation in children. As it was prepared, the TCRbeta library received unique molecular identifiers. TCRdb re-called the PCR reads with MiXCR, one entry per CDR3 protein. The sample includes a few hundred thousand distinct CDR3 sequences, about 20% of them seen just once. This clonotype occurred a few times. CDR3 length equals 17 residues. CDR1 is SGHAT, CDR2 FQNNGV, per germline. The trim removed 4 bases at V and 5 bases at J, leaving 11 bases unmatched. The TCR was taken from a human donor who donated a stem cell graft to a child with acute myeloid leukemia. The specimen comprised PBMCs from the stem cell graft donor, sampled from the stem cell graft. This chain uses TRBV11-2 with TRBJ2-5; 12 bases are shared with TRBD1. In DNA, the CDR3 is TGTGCCAGCAGCTCTAGTAGGGACAGGGGGCAATGGGAGACCCAGTACTTC. It is translated as CASSSSRDRGQWETQYF.